The next 8 T cell receptor beta chains were all read from a single sample in a study of T cell repertoires in cytomegalovirus infection (dated 2019 in TCRdb). The instrument given in TCRdb is Illumina HiSeq 1500. TCRdb reran the public reads through fastp at Q25 and MiXCR, keeping productive beta chains. One record per CDR3 amino acid sequence lists the most common genes and DNA. The sample profile shows approximately 500,000 distinct CDR3 sequences; more than 15% of them were found once. The top ten constitute more than 20% of the sample. Source material: CD8+ T cells from PBMCs. All receptors come from a human donor in good health (CMV status not recorded). Some clones in this sample may be carry-over from other donors' samples.

This clonotype showed up just a few times. CDR3 nucleotide sequence: TGTGCCAGCAGCATTGGCCCTAGCAATCAGCCCCAGCATTTT. Protein: CASSIGPSNQPQHF. The chain uses TRBV9 and TRBJ1-5; unclear D gene. There are 14 residues in the CDR3. V lost 4 bases to trimming and J lost 0 bases, with 8 bases between them. Germline CDR1 and CDR2: SGDLS and YYNGEE.

Many counts were recorded for this clonotype. The chain recombines TRBV6-5 with TRBJ1-1; tentative D call: TRBD1 (5 bases). The CDR3 runs to 14 residues. Germline CDR1 MNHEY, CDR2 SVGAGI. V was cut by 8 bases and J by 1 base, with 14 bases left in between. The CDR3, as DNA: TGTGCCAGCTGCTCCCCCGGGGCGAACACTGAAGCTTTCTTT. Amino acids: CASCSPGANTEAFF.

In this sample, this clonotype turned up many times. The J gene is TRBJ1-6, the V gene TRBV27; weak D call: TRBD1 (5 bases). The CDR3 spans 15 residues. Per the germline V gene, CDR1 is MNHEY and CDR2 is SMNVEV (reference sequence). V was shortened by 6 bases and J by 8 bases, with 17 bases between the two germline ends. CDR3 sequence (DNA): TGTGCCAGCAGCAACCAGGGTGTTCTTGATTCACCCCTCCACTTT. Amino acid sequence: CASSNQGVLDSPLHF.

This clonotype showed up many times. This chain joins TRBV7-9 and TRBJ1-3; 8 bases align to TRBD1. Trimming took 3 bases from V and 2 from J; bases not matched to a gene: 3. The germline gives CDR1 SEHNR, CDR2 FQNEAQ (reference sequence). The CDR3 is made up of 15 amino acids. The CDR3 is CASSFSDRAGNTIYF. DNA of the CDR3: TGTGCCAGCAGCTTTTCGGACAGGGCTGGAAACACCATATATTTT.

This clonotype was recorded many times. The chain employs TRBV12-3 or TRBV12-4 and TRBJ2-2, with TRBD1 matching 8 bases. The CDR3 length is 15 residues. V lost 5 bases and J lost 5; bases outside the gene matches: 7. DNA of the CDR3: TGTGCCAGCAGTCCCCGGACAGGGAGAACCGGGGAGCTGTTTTTT. Amino acids: CASSPRTGRTGELFF.

This clonotype occurred many times. The chain has TRBV6-5 and TRBJ1-1, with D unresolved. V was shortened by 0 bases and J by 8 bases, with 13 bases between the two germline ends. Germline V CDR1 and CDR2: MNHEY, SVGAGI. The CDR3 is made up of 14 amino acids. CDR3 in amino acids: CASSYSQVTTEAFF. DNA of the CDR3: TGTGCCAGCAGTTACTCGCAGGTGACAACGGAAGCTTTCTTT.

In this sample, this clonotype turned up a few times. The V gene is TRBV12-5, the J gene TRBJ2-7; D gene ambiguous. Germline V gene data show CDR1 as LGHNT and CDR2 as FRNRAP. Trimming took 7 bases from V and 2 from J, leaving 12 bases between them. The CDR3 loop spans 13 amino acids. The CDR3 region is CASALSTPYEQYF. The CDR3 DNA follows: TGTGCTAGTGCCCTCTCGACTCCCTACGAGCAGTACTTC.

The table lists this clonotype with a few counts. The chain couples TRBV6-1 to TRBJ1-2; 7 bases map to TRBD1. This CDR3 contains 14 residues. V was clipped by 5 bases and J by 6 bases; unmatched bases: 9. Germline lookup yields CDR1 MNHNS and CDR2 SASEGT. The CDR3 nucleotides read TGTGCCAGCAGTACGCCAGGACAGGCTAATGGCTACACCTTC. Translating it yields CASSTPGQANGYTF.